One sample yielded the 10 T cell receptor beta chains listed below, sequenced in a study of patients and donors after allogeneic stem cell transplantation. TCRdb used MiXCR to reprocess the RT-PCR reads, holding one entry per CDR3 protein. Of fewer than 200,000 distinct CDR3 sequences in the sample, about 30% were seen once. The sequenced sample consisted of blood, either unsorted or a sorted T cell fraction (not recorded which). These TCRs come from a human donor who was either an allogeneic HSCT recipient or a stem cell or donor lymphocyte infusion donor (not recorded which). It is not recorded whose cells these are; they may come from a transplant donor.

This clonotype was observed a few times. The chain recombines TRBV7-9 with TRBJ2-7, with no clear D. V was trimmed by 2 bases and J by 0 bases, leaving 26 bases between them. Germline V gene sequence: CDR1 SEHNR, CDR2 FQNEAQ (reference sequence). The CDR3 runs 20 residues. The CDR3, as DNA: TGTGCCAGCAGCTTAAATATCGCTCGCGGCGCCAGGATGAGCTCCTACGAGCAGTACTTC. This sequence encodes CASSLNIARGARMSSYEQYF.

This clonotype came up a few times. The chain recombines TRBV2 with TRBJ1-5; 9 positions match TRBD1. From germline, CDR1 is SNHLY and CDR2 FYNNEI. This CDR3 is 13 amino acids long. Trimming at V came to 9 bases and at J to 6 bases, leaving 6 bases not matched to a gene. CDR3 loop: CASRTGVSQPQHF. The CDR3, as DNA: TGTGCCAGTAGGACAGGGGTTAGTCAGCCCCAGCATTTT.

The chain combines TRBV6-5 with TRBJ1-3; D call uncertain. Germline loops: CDR1 MNHEY, CDR2 SVGAGI. Trimming removed 3 bases from V and 4 bases from J, with 10 bases in between. There are 14 residues in the CDR3. CDR3 nucleotide sequence: TGTGCCAGCAGTTATACCCGACAAGGAAACACCATATATTTT. It translates to CASSYTRQGNTIYF.

The CDR3 spells CASSVRQVNTEAFF. CDR3 nucleotide sequence: TGTGCCAGCAGCGTCCGACAGGTTAACACTGAAGCTTTCTTT. The chain combines TRBV7-2 with TRBJ1-1; D is possibly TRBD1 (6 bases). Germline V gene lookup returns CDR1 SGHTA and CDR2 FQGNSA. The V and J ends lost 5 bases and 2 bases respectively, with 12 bases between them. The CDR3 spans 14 residues.

This chain connects TRBV21-1 to TRBJ2-1; TRBD2 was called by the table and not checked on the DNA. TRBV21-1 is a documented pseudogene. This CDR3 spans 15 amino acids. The CDR3 here is CASSKRPAGGAEQFF. In DNA form, the CDR3 reads TGTGCCAGCAGCAAAAGGCCAGCGGGAGGTGCTGAGCAGTTCTTC.

This clonotype was counted many times. The rearrangement uses TRBV6-2 or TRBV6-3 and TRBJ1-3; weak D call: TRBD1 (5 bases). Trimming cost V 0 bases and J 0 bases, with 12 bases left between them. The CDR3 is 17 amino acids. CDR1 MNHEY and CDR2 SVGEGT come from the germline V gene. The CDR3 region has the DNA TGTGCCAGCAGTTACTCGACCCCGGGACCCTCTGGAAACACCATATATTTT. Its protein product is CASSYSTPGPSGNTIYF.

The chain employs TRBV4-3 and TRBJ1-2, with D tentatively TRBD1 (5 bases). Per germline, CDR1 LGHNA and CDR2 YSLEER. V gave up 1 base and J gave up 4 bases, with 16 bases separating them. The length of the CDR3 is 16 residues. This CDR3 reads CASSQGRALQGYGYTF. CDR3 DNA sequence: TGCGCCAGCAGCCAAGGACGGGCCCTTCAGGGCTATGGCTACACCTTC.

This clonotype was counted at least ten times. The V gene is TRBV30, the J gene TRBJ1-5; D is unresolved. The CDR3 has 13 amino acids. Trimming cost V 0 bases and J 4 bases, with 7 bases left between them. CDR1 and CDR2 from the germline V gene are GTSNPN and SVGIG (reference sequence). The DNA for the CDR3 is TGTGCCTGGAGTGTGACGGATAATCAGCCCCAGCATTTT. It encodes CAWSVTDNQPQHF.

The genes are TRBV20-1 and TRBJ1-5; 9 positions agree with TRBD1. Germline CDR1 DFQATT, CDR2 SNEGSKA (reference sequence). V was clipped by 6 bases and J by 0 bases; unmatched bases: 3. This CDR3 has 14 amino acids. CDR3 DNA sequence: TGCAGTGCCGGGACAGGGTATAGCAATCAGCCCCAGCATTTT. It translates to CSAGTGYSNQPQHF.

The V and J genes are TRBV4-3 and TRBJ1-1; D gene ambiguous. CDR3 length: 17 amino acids. Germline V gene sequence: CDR1 LGHNA, CDR2 YSLEER. The ends were cut back, 1 base at V and 6 bases at J, with 21 bases in the middle. CDR3 in amino acids: CASSQGLYSPGRAEAFF. The DNA of the CDR3 is TGCGCCAGCAGCCAAGGACTTTATAGCCCTGGACGTGCTGAAGCTTTCTTT.